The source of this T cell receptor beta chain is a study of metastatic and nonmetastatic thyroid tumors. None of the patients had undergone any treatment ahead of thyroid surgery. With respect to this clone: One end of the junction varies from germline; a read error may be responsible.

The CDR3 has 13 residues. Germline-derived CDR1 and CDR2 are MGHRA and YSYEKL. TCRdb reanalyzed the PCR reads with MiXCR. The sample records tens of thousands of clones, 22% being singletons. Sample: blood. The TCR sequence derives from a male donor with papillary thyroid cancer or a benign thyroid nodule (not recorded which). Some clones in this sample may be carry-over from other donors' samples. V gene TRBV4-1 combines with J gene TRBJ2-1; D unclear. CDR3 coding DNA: TGCGCCAGCAGCCTCCCCGGTAACAATGCGCAGTTCTTC. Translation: CASSLPGNNAQFF.